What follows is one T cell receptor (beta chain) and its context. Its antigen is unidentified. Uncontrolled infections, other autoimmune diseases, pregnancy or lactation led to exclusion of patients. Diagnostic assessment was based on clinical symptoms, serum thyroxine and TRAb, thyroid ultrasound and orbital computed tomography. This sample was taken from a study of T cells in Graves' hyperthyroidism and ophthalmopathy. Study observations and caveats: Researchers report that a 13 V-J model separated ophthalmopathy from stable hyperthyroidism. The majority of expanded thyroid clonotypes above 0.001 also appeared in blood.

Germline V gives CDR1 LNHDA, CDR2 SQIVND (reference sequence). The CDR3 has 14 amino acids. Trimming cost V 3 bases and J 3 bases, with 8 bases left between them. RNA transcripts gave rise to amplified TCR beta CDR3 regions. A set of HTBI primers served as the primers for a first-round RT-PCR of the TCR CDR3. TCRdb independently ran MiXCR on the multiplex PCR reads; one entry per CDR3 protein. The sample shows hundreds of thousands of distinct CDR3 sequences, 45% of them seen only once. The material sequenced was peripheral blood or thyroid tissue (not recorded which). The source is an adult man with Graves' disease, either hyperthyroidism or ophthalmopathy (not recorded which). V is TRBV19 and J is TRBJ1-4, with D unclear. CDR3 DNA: TGTGCCAGTAGTATCGGGATTGCTAATGAAAAACTGTTTTTT. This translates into CASSIGIANEKLFF.